A selection of T cell receptor beta chains follows, all from one sample in a study of T-cell memory formation after mild COVID-19. TCRdb reprocessed the 5' RACE reads via MiXCR and lists one record per CDR3 protein. The data show under 650,000 distinct CDR3 sequences, about 20% seen once. What was sequenced was PBMCs or a T cell subset sorted from them (not recorded which). The receptor source for this set is an adult woman who had mild COVID-19 (a few samples of this study predate the infection). Cell type and time point are not known. The CDR3 runs from the conserved cysteine through the conserved F or W. Fields, in order: J gene, clone size, D gene, V gene, CDR3 DNA, CDR3 protein. D genes are given only for firm matches. Not all rows give a size; the values are once, few, many and, for expanded clones, a class.

TRBJ2-1 | few | TRBD2 | TRBV27 | TGTGCCAGCACCGCCTGGGAGGGAAGTAGAAATGAGCAGTTCTTC | CASTAWEGSRNEQFF
TRBJ2-3 | - | TRBD2 | TRBV12-3/TRBV12-4 | TGTGCCAGTAAAGCGGGACGGAGCACAGATACGCAGTATTTT | CASKAGRSTDTQYF
TRBJ1-5 | - | - | TRBV12-3/TRBV12-4 | TGTGCCAGCACCCTAGGGGTGAATCAGCCCCAGCATTTT | CASTLGVNQPQHF
TRBJ1-2 | few | TRBD1 | TRBV15 | TGTGCCACCAGCAGAGGTCGGGGGGGACAGGGCCTTTTCACCTTC | CATSRGRGGQGLFTF
TRBJ2-5 | few | TRBD1 | TRBV6-2/TRBV6-3 | TGTGCCAGCAGACGACAGGGAGTGGCAGAGACCCAGTACTTC | CASRRQGVAETQYF
TRBJ2-5 | - | - | TRBV18 | TGTGCCAGCTCCTCACCCGGAAAGGCGGGTTTGGGGACCCAGTACTTC | CASSSPGKAGLGTQYF
TRBJ2-7 | - | TRBD1 | TRBV29-1 | TGCAGCGCCCGAGACAGGGGGGACGAGCAGTACTTC | CSARDRGDEQYF
TRBJ2-3 | - | TRBD2 | TRBV7-8 | TGTGCCAGCAGTATGACTAGCGGGGGCACAGATACGCAGTATTTT | CASSMTSGGTDTQYF
TRBJ2-7 | - | TRBD1 | TRBV6-2/TRBV6-3 | TGTGCCAGCAGTCGCGCCGGGACAGGTTACGAGCAGTACTTC | CASSRAGTGYEQYF
TRBJ2-5 | - | - | TRBV11-1 | TGTGCCAGCAGCTCCCAAACGTACGAGACCCAGTACTTC | CASSSQTYETQYF
TRBJ1-5 | few | - | TRBV7-8 | TGTGCCAGCAGCTTAGCCCCTCGGGGGGTCTACCCTAGCAATCAGCCCCAGCATTTT | CASSLAPRGVYPSNQPQHF
TRBJ1-1 | few | TRBD1 | TRBV4-2 | TGTGCCAGCAGCCAAGAGTCCGGACAGGGGCTAGGGAACACTGAAGCTTTCTTT | CASSQESGQGLGNTEAFF
TRBJ1-4 | - | - | TRBV27 | TGTGCCAGCAGTCGTAAGGCGCCCTCGGGTGAAAAACTGTTTTTT | CASSRKAPSGEKLFF
TRBJ1-2 | - | - | TRBV14 | TGTGCCAGCAGTTACGACGAGAGGAGGGATGGCTACACCTTC | CASSYDERRDGYTF
TRBJ2-7 | few | TRBD2 | TRBV9 | TGTGCCAGCAGCGTTAGCGGGACCCCCTACGAGCAGTACTTC | CASSVSGTPYEQYF
TRBJ1-2 | - | TRBD1 | TRBV15 | TGTGCCACCAGCAGAGAAAGGTTGGGACAGCTCTATGGCTACACCTTC | CATSRERLGQLYGYTF
TRBJ2-5 | few | - | TRBV12-3/TRBV12-4 | TGTGCCAGCAGTTTTGGGGGTTTGGGGGAGACCCAGTACTTC | CASSFGGLGETQYF
TRBJ2-1 | few | - | TRBV29-1 | TGCAGCACCTCCCGGGGTCCCAATGAGCAGTTCTTC | CSTSRGPNEQFF
TRBJ1-1 | few | TRBD1 | TRBV12-3/TRBV12-4 | TGTGCCAGCAGTTTTCCGGGACAGGGTTACCCGCACACTGAAGCTTTCTTT | CASSFPGQGYPHTEAFF
TRBJ1-2 | many | TRBD1 | TRBV7-9 | TGTGCCAGCAGCCAAAGGACAGGAAAATTCTATGGCTACACCTTC | CASSQRTGKFYGYTF
TRBJ2-1 | few | TRBD2 | TRBV5-1 | TGCGCCAGCAGTTTTACTAGCGGGGGACCCAATGAGCAGTTCTTC | CASSFTSGGPNEQFF
TRBJ1-1 | few | - | TRBV7-2 | TGTGCCAGCGGGGGTTCCCCAAACACTGAAGCTTTCTTT | CASGGSPNTEAFF
TRBJ2-5 | - | TRBD1 | TRBV7-2 | TGTGCCAGCAGCTTAGGATTGAGGACAGGGAGAGAGACCCAGTACTTC | CASSLGLRTGRETQYF
TRBJ2-5 | few | - | TRBV29-1 | TGCAGCGTTGAGGGGACAACGGGAGAGACCCAGTACTTC | CSVEGTTGETQYF
TRBJ2-5 | - | TRBD1 | TRBV7-2 | TGTGCCAGCAGCTTAGCCGGGACAGGGCGTGCAGAGACCCAGTACTTC | CASSLAGTGRAETQYF
TRBJ1-2 | - | - | TRBV6-5 | TGTGCCAGCAGTTTTATACAGGGAACCTATGGCTACACCTTC | CASSFIQGTYGYTF
TRBJ2-1 | few | TRBD2 | TRBV11-2 | TGTGCCAGCAGCCTCCACCGGACTAGCGCCCGGAGGGTATTCTTC | CASSLHRTSARRVFF
TRBJ2-7 | few | - | TRBV20-1 | TGCAGTGCTAGAGATTTAGACCGGCGGTACGAGCAGTACTTC | CSARDLDRRYEQYF
TRBJ2-2 | - | - | TRBV29-1 | TGCAGCGTTGAGACTGGGCCAGGGGTCACCGGGGAGCTTTTTTTT | CSVETGPGVTGELFF
TRBJ2-3 | few | - | TRBV5-4 | TGTGCCAGCAGACCGGGACGGATCACAGATACGCAGTATTTT | CASRPGRITDTQYF
TRBJ2-3 | many | - | TRBV20-1 | TGCAGTGCTACCCCACCCCAGCGGACTAGCACAGATACGCAGTATTTT | CSATPPQRTSTDTQYF
TRBJ2-7 | - | - | TRBV18 | TGTGCCAGCTCACCAGGCAGGGAAGCCTACGAGCAGTACTTC | CASSPGREAYEQYF
TRBJ1-5 | - | - | TRBV23-1 | TGCGCCAGCAGTCAATCCGCCCCAACCAATCAGCCCCAGCATTTT | CASSQSAPTNQPQHF
TRBJ2-5 | few | - | TRBV6-2/TRBV6-3 | TGTGCCAGCAGTTACGTTGGAGGTAGCGGGACAGGTTGGGGGGAGACCCAGTACTTC | CASSYVGGSGTGWGETQYF
TRBJ1-1 | few | TRBD1 | TRBV5-4 | TGTGCCAGCAGCTCGGACAGAGCAGGGGGGGGCACTGAAGCTTTCTTT | CASSSDRAGGGTEAFF
TRBJ2-5 | many | TRBD2 | TRBV5-1 | TGCGCCAGCAGCCGGACTAGCGGGGAGGGGGAGACCCAGTACTTC | CASSRTSGEGETQYF
TRBJ2-7 | few | - | TRBV6-2/TRBV6-3 | TGTGCCAGCAGTACGTCCGGGGTTACCTACGAGCAGTACTTC | CASSTSGVTYEQYF
TRBJ2-3 | - | - | TRBV3-1 | TGTGCCAGCAGCCAGGACAGACTTGGGGATACGCAGTATTTT | CASSQDRLGDTQYF
TRBJ1-2 | - | - | TRBV24-1 | TGTGCCACCAGTGATCCCCTCCAGGGGTACACCTTC | CATSDPLQGYTF
TRBJ2-3 | few | - | TRBV2 | TGTGCCAGCGGGCCCCCGGGACCCCGCACAGATACGCAGTATTTT | CASGPPGPRTDTQYF
TRBJ2-2 | - | TRBD2 | TRBV20-1 | TGCAGTGCTAGTTCGGCGAGCGGGAGGGTCCTAACCGGGGAGCTGTTTTTT | CSASSASGRVLTGELFF
TRBJ1-1 | - | - | TRBV5-1 | TGCGCCAGCAGCCTCCCGGAGCTCATGAACACTGAAGCTTTCTTT | CASSLPELMNTEAFF
TRBJ2-5 | many | - | TRBV5-1 | TGCGCCAGCAGCTTGGCGGGATCACGAGAGACCCAGTACTTC | CASSLAGSRETQYF
TRBJ1-2 | - | TRBD1 | TRBV14 | TGTGCCAGCAGCCCGACAGGGTCACACTATGGCTACACCTTC | CASSPTGSHYGYTF
TRBJ1-3 | - | - | TRBV12-3/TRBV12-4 | TGTGCCAGCAGTTTACTCCGACCCCAAACCGGAAACACCATATATTTT | CASSLLRPQTGNTIYF
TRBJ2-2 | - | - | TRBV20-1 | TGCAGTGCTAGAGACAGTTCAGCACCGGGCCTGGGCACCGGGGAGCTGTTTTTT | CSARDSSAPGLGTGELFF
TRBJ2-5 | - | TRBD2 | TRBV5-8 | TGTGCCAGCAGTCGGGCGGGAGATAGGGAGACCCAGTACTTC | CASSRAGDRETQYF
TRBJ2-3 | - | TRBD1 | TRBV5-1 | TGCGCCAGCAGCACCCGGACAGGGAGATACACAGATACGCAGTATTTT | CASSTRTGRYTDTQYF
TRBJ1-2 | few | - | TRBV12-3/TRBV12-4 | TGTGCCAGCAGTCCACAGGGCCGGGATGGCTACACCTTC | CASSPQGRDGYTF
TRBJ1-5 | - | TRBD1 | TRBV6-5 | TGTGCCAGCAGGGACAGGGGATGGGGCAAGGAGCCCCAGCATTTT | CASRDRGWGKEPQHF
TRBJ1-1 | few | - | TRBV7-6 | TGTGCCAGCAGCTTGGGTCCCTCGGGCACTGAAGCTTTCTTT | CASSLGPSGTEAFF
TRBJ1-2 | few | - | TRBV9 | TGTGCCAGCAGCGTAGGACCTACAGGGAGCCATGGCTACACCTTC | CASSVGPTGSHGYTF
TRBJ2-2 | - | - | TRBV7-2 | TGTGCCAGCAGCTTCTTTGGAGTAAACACCGGGGAGCTGTTTTTT | CASSFFGVNTGELFF
TRBJ2-2 | many | - | TRBV7-7 | TGTGCCAGCAGCTTAGGTCCAAAAGGCACCGGGGAGCTGTTTTTT | CASSLGPKGTGELFF
TRBJ1-1 | few | - | TRBV20-1 | TGCAGTGCTAGATTAACCTGGGGAGGGGACACTGAAGCTTTCTTT | CSARLTWGGDTEAFF
TRBJ1-2 | once | TRBD1 | TRBV24-1 | TGTGCCACCAGTGAAGCCGGGACAGGGCTTATGACCTTC | CATSEAGTGLMTF
TRBJ2-7 | - | - | TRBV9 | TGTGCCAGCAGCGTAGGGGCGAAGCAGCCCTACGAGCAGTACTTC | CASSVGAKQPYEQYF